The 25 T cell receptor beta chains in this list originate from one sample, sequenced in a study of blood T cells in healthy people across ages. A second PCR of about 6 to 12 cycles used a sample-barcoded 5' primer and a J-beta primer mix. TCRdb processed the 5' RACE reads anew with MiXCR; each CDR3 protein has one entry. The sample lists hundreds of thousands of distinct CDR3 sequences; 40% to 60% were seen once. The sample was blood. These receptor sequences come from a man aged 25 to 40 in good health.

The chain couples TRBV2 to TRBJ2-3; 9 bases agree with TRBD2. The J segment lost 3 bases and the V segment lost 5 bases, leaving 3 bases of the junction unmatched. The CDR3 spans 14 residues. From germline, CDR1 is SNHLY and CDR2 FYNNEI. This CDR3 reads CASSSSGETDTQYF. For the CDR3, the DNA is TGTGCCAGCAGTTCTAGCGGGGAAACAGATACGCAGTATTTT.

The CDR3 sequence is CASSLGQAPSNQPQHF. CDR3 in DNA: TGTGCCAGCAGCTTGGGGCAGGCCCCAAGCAATCAGCCCCAGCATTTT. The rearrangement links TRBV5-5 to TRBJ1-5; no clear D. This CDR3 spans 16 amino acids. Germline lookup yields CDR1 SGHKS and CDR2 YYEKEE (reference sequence). V was shortened by 0 bases and J by 1 base, with 11 bases between the two germline ends. Full variable domain (rest looked up from reference TRBV5-5 and TRBJ1-5): DAGVTQSPTHLIKTRGQQVTLRCSPISGHKSVSWYQQVLGQGPQFIFQYYEKEERGRGNFPDRFSARQFPNYSSELNVNALLLGDSALYLCASSLGQAPSNQPQHFGDGTRLSIL.

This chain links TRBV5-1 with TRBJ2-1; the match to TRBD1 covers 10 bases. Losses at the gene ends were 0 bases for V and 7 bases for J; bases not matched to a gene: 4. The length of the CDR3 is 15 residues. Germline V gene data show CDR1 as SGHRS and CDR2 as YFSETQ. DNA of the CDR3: TGCGCCAGCAGCTTGGCGGGGACAGGGGAAAATGAGCAGTTCTTC. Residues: CASSLAGTGENEQFF.

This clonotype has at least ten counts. CDR3 bases: TGTGCCAGCAGTTTGGCTCTCGCCTACAATGAGCAGTTCTTC. Its protein is CASSLALAYNEQFF. The V gene is TRBV11-2, the J gene TRBJ2-1; no reliable D call. CDR1 is SGHAT, CDR2 FQNNGV, per germline. The CDR3 sequence is 14 residues long. Deletions cut 6 bases from V and 2 bases from J, with 11 bases between.

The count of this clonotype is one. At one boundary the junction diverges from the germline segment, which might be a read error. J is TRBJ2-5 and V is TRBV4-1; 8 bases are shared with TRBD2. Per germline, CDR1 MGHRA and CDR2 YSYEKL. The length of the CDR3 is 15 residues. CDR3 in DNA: TGCGCCAGCAGCCAGTTTAGCGGGGAGCAAGAGGCCCAGTACTTC. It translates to CASSQFSGEQEAQYF.

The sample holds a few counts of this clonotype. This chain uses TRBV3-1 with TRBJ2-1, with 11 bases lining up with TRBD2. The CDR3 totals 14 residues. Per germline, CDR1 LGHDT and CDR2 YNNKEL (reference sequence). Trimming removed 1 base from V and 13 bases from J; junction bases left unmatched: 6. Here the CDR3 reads CASSQGNSGGGQFF. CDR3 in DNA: TGTGCCAGCAGCCAAGGAAATAGCGGGGGGGGTCAGTTCTTC.

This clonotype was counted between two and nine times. The CDR3 sequence is CASSYMTSGNNEQFF. CDR3 bases: TGTGCCAGCAGTTACATGACTAGCGGGAACAATGAGCAGTTCTTC. V usage is TRBV28 and J usage is TRBJ2-1; 11 positions agree with TRBD2. The germline CDR1 and CDR2 sequences are MDHEN and SYDVKM. The CDR3 loop spans 15 amino acids. V was pared by 4 bases and J by 5 bases, with 4 bases of the junction left unmatched.

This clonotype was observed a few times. The chain's CDR3 is CASSLVSGNQPQHF. Here the CDR3 DNA reads TGTGCCAGCAGCTTAGTGTCGGGGAATCAGCCCCAGCATTTT. The chain carries TRBV7-2 and TRBJ1-5; D remains unclear. V lost 1 base and J 4 bases, leaving 8 bases between the germline ends. There are 14 residues in the CDR3. Germline CDR1 reads SGHTA; CDR2 reads FQGNSA.

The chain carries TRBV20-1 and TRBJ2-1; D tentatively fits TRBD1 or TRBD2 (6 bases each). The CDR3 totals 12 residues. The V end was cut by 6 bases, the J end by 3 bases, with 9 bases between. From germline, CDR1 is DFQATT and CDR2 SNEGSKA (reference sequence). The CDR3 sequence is CSARGLYNEQFF. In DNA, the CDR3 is TGCAGTGCCAGGGGACTCTACAATGAGCAGTTCTTC.

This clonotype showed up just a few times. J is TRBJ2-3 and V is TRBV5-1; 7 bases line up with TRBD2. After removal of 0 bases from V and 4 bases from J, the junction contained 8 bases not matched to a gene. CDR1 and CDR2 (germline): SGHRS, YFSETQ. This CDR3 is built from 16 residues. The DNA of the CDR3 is TGCGCCAGCAGCTTGGCGCGCAGCGGGGTGGCAGATACGCAGTATTTT. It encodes CASSLARSGVADTQYF.

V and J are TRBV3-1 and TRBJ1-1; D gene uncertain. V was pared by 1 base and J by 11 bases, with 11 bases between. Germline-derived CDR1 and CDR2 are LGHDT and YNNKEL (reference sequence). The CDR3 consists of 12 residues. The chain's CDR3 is CASSQGTAFAFF. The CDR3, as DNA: TGTGCCAGCAGCCAAGGTACAGCTTTCGCTTTCTTT.

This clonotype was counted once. CDR3 protein: CASSLESATGELFF. The DNA for the CDR3 is TGCGCCAGCAGCTTGGAATCGGCGACCGGGGAGCTGTTTTTT. The chain recombines TRBV5-1 with TRBJ2-2; D not resolved. The CDR3 length is 14 residues. From germline, CDR1 is SGHRS and CDR2 YFSETQ. V was clipped by 0 bases and J by 5 bases, with 8 bases between them.

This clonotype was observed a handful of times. Written as DNA, the CDR3 is TGTGCCAGCAGCTTCGTAGCGGGGGGCAAAAACATTCAGTACTTC. Amino acid sequence: CASSFVAGGKNIQYF. This sequence joins TRBV7-2 and TRBJ2-4; TRBD2 matches 10 bases. Germline CDR1 is SGHTA and CDR2 is FQGNSA. V trimming: 3 bases; J trimming: 3 bases; junction bases outside the gene matches: 2. This CDR3 has 15 residues.

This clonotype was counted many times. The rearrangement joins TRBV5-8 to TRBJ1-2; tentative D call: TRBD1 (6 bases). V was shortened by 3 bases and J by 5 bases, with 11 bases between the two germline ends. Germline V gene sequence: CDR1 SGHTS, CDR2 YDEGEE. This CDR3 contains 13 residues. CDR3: CASSSTGPYGYTF. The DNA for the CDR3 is TGTGCCAGCAGCTCCACAGGGCCTTATGGCTACACCTTC. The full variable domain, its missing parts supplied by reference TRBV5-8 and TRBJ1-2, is EAGVTQSPTHLIKTRGQQATLRCSPISGHTSVYWYQQALGLGLQFLLWYDEGEERNRGNFPPRFSGRQFPNYSSELNVNALELEDSALYLCASSSTGPYGYTFGSGTRLTVV.

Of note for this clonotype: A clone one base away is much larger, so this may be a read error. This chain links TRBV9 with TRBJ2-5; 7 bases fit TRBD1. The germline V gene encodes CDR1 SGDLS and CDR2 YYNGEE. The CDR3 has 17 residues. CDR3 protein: CAGSVAPQAGGEETQYF. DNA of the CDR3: TGTGCCGGCAGCGTAGCTCCCCAGGCAGGGGGTGAAGAGACCCAGTACTTC.

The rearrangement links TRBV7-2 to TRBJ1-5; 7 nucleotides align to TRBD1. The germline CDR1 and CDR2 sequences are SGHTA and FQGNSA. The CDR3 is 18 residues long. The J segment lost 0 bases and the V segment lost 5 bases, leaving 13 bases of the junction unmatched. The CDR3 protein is CASSQYEGGGSSNQPQHF. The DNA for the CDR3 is TGTGCCAGCAGCCAATACGAAGGAGGGGGCTCTAGCAATCAGCCCCAGCATTTT.

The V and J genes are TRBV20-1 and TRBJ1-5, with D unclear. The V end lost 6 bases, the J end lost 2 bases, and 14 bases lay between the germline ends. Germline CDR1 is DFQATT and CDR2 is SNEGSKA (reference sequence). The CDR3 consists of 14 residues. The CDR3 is CSAPRQRGNQPQHF. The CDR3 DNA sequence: TGCAGTGCCCCTAGACAACGGGGCAATCAGCCCCAGCATTTT.

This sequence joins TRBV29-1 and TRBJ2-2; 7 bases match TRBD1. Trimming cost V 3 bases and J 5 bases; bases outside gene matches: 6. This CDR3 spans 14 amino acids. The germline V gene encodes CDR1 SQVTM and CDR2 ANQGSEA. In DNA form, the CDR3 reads TGCAGCGTTGACCGGACAGGCGGAACCGGGGAGCTGTTTTTT. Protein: CSVDRTGGTGELFF.

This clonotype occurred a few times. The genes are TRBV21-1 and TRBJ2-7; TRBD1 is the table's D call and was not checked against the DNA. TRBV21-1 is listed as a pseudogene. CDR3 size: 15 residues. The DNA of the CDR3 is TGTGCCAGCAGGAGCACAGGGGAGAGCTCCTACGAGCAGTACTTC. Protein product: CASRSTGESSYEQYF.

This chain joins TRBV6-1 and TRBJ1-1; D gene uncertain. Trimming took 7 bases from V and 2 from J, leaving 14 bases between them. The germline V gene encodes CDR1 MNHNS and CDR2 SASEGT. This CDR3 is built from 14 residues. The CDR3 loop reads CASTKDHLNTEAFF. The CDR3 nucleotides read TGTGCCAGCACCAAGGATCACCTCAACACTGAAGCTTTCTTT.

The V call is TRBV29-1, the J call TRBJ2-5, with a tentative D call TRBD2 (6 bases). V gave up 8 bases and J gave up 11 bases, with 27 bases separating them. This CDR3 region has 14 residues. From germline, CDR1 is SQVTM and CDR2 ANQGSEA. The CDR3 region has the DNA TGCAGCCCAAAAAAGGCGAGCGGGCACAATGAGCAGTACTTC. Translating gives CSPKKASGHNEQYF.

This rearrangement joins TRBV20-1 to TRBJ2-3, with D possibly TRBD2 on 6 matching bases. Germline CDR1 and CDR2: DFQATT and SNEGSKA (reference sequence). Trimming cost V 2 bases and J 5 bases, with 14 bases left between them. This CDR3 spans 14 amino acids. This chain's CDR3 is CSARLAGREDTQYF. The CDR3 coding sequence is TGCAGTGCTAGACTGGCTGGGCGGGAAGATACGCAGTATTTT.

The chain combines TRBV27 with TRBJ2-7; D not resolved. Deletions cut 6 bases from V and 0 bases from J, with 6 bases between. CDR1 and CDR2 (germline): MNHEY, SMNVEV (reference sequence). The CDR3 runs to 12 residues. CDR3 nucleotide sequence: TGTGCCAGCAGGGGTTACTCCTACGAGCAGTACTTC. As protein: CASRGYSYEQYF.

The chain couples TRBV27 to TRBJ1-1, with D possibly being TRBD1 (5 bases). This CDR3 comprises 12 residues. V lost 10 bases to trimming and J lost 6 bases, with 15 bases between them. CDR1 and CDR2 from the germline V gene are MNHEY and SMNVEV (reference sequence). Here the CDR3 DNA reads TGTGCCAATGGGCAGGGTGTCCCTGAAGCTTTCTTT. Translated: CANGQGVPEAFF.

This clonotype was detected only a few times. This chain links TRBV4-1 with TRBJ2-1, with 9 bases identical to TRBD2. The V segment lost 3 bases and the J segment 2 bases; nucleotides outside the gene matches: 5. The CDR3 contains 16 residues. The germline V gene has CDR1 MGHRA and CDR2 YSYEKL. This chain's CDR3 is CASSQERLAAYNEQFF. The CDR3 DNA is TGCGCCAGCAGCCAGGAAAGACTAGCGGCCTACAATGAGCAGTTCTTC.